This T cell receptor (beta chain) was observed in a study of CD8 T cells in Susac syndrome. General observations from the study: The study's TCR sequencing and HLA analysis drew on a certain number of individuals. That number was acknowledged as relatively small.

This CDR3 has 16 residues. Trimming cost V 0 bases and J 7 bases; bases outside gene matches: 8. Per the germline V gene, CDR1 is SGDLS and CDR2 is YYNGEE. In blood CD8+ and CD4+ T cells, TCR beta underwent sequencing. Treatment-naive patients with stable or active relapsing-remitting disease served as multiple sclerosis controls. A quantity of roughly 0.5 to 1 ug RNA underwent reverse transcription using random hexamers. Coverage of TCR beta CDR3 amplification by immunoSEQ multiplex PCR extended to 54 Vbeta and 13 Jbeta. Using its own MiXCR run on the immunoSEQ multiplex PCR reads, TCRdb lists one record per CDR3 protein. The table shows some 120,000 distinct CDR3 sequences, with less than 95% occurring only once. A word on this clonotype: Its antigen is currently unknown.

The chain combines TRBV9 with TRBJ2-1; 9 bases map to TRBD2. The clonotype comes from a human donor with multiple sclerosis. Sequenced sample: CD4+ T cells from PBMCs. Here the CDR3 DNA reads TGTGCCAGCAGCGTAGGTTCGGCGGGGGGGACGAATGAGCAGTTCTTC. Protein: CASSVGSAGGTNEQFF.